These 9 T cell receptor beta chains came from one sample sequenced in a study of shared clonotypes between healthy human individuals. Terminally differentiated effector memory CD45RA+ cells were excluded from the naive CD8 cells, which were CD45RO-negative and positively selected for CCR7. TCRdb's copy holds only in-frame clones and misses some; the assay was immunoSEQ multiplex PCR. The sample includes about 2.1 million clones, around 93% of them seen just once. Sequenced sample: naive CD8+ T cells from PBMCs. Every receptor here comes from a man aged 18 to 29 in good health. Some clones in this sample may be carry-over from other donors' samples.

The V and J genes are TRBV19 and TRBJ2-7; 9 bases line up with TRBD2. CDR1 and CDR2 (germline): LNHDA, SQIVND (reference sequence). Germline trimming cut 3 bases from V and 6 bases from J; bases unmatched to any gene: 9. This CDR3 is built from 15 residues. CDR3 amino acids: CASSMELAGLIEQYF. DNA for the CDR3: TGTGCCAGTAGTATGGAGCTAGCGGGGCTTATCGAGCAGTACTTC.

Worth noting for this clone: Different DNA sequences within this sample yield the same CDR3. The J gene is TRBJ1-5, the V gene TRBV27; the D is unclear. Germline CDR1 and CDR2: MNHEY and SMNVEV (reference sequence). V shed 0 bases and J shed 0 bases, with 6 bases lying between them. This CDR3 spans 15 amino acids. CDR3 sequence: CASSLSSYSNQPQHF. The CDR3 DNA reads TGTGCCAGCAGTTTATCTAGCTATAGCAATCAGCCCCAGCATTTT.

CDR3 residues: CASSFRTLNTEAFF. The CDR3, as DNA: TGTGCCAGCAGCTTTAGGACCCTGAACACTGAAGCTTTCTTT. This chain links TRBV13 with TRBJ1-1; D is undetermined. The CDR3 extends over 14 amino acids. CDR1 is PRHDT and CDR2 is FYEKMQ in the germline V gene (reference sequence). The V end lost 3 bases, the J end lost 0 bases, and 8 bases lay between the germline ends.

The V call is TRBV28, the J call TRBJ2-7, with a possible D match to TRBD1 (6 bases). Germline V lookup: CDR1 MDHEN, CDR2 SYDVKM. Between the trimmed V and J ends, which lost 6 bases and 0 bases, there was a span of 21 bases. This CDR3 has 17 amino acids. The CDR3: CASRQIKQGRSSYEQYF. The CDR3 bases are TGTGCCAGCAGGCAGATCAAACAGGGCCGAAGCTCCTACGAGCAGTACTTC.

On this clone itself: The same CDR3 can be traced to other DNA sequences in this sample. This chain links TRBV18 with TRBJ1-3; D gene ambiguous. CDR1 is KGHSH, CDR2 LQKENI, per germline. The CDR3 is made up of 11 amino acids. The V gene lost 2 bases and the J gene lost 4 bases, with 0 bases spanning the gap. CDR3 sequence reads: CASSPGNTIYF. For the CDR3, the DNA is TGTGCCAGCTCACCAGGAAACACCATATATTTT.

The chain joins TRBV11-2 to TRBJ2-2; 8 positions match TRBD1. Trimming removed 5 bases from V and 1 base from J; junction bases left unmatched: 3. The CDR3 length is 15 residues. CDR1 and CDR2 (germline): SGHAT, FQNNGV. CDR3 residues: CASSQTGGNTGELFF. Written as DNA, the CDR3 is TGTGCCAGCAGCCAAACAGGGGGGAACACCGGGGAGCTGTTTTTT. Together with reference TRBV11-2 and TRBJ2-2, the CDR3 gives the full variable domain: EAGVAQSPRYKIIEKRQSVAFWCNPISGHATLYWYQQILGQGPKLLIQFQNNGVVDDSQLPKDRFSAERLKGVDSTLKIQPAKLEDSAVYLCASSQTGGNTGELFFGEGSRLTVL.

This sequence joins TRBV7-9 and TRBJ2-7, with 9 bases identical to TRBD2. Per the germline V gene, CDR1 is SEHNR and CDR2 is FQNEAQ (reference sequence). The CDR3 runs 16 residues. After removal of 1 base from V and 4 bases from J, the junction contained 8 bases not matched to a gene. The chain's CDR3 is CASSLVGVAGVYEQYF. The DNA for the CDR3 is TGTGCCAGCAGCTTAGTTGGGGTAGCGGGAGTGTACGAGCAGTACTTC. The entire variable domain, with the rest obtained from reference TRBV7-9 and TRBJ2-7, is as follows: DTGVSQNPRHKITKRGQNVTFRCDPISEHNRLYWYRQTLGQGPEFLTYFQNEAQLEKSRLLSDRFSAERPKGSFSTLEIQRTEQGDSAMYLCASSLVGVAGVYEQYFGPGTRLTVT.

For this clone: The sample has other DNA sequences that encode this CDR3 too. This chain uses TRBV27 with TRBJ2-7; 7 bases match TRBD1. The CDR3 contains 15 residues. Germline-derived CDR1 and CDR2 are MNHEY and SMNVEV (reference sequence). The V segment lost 6 bases and the J segment 0 bases; nucleotides outside the gene matches: 8. CDR3 sequence: CASSPRGGSSYEQYF. The CDR3 nucleotides are TGTGCCAGCAGCCCCAGAGGGGGCAGCTCCTACGAGCAGTACTTC.

CDR3 nucleotide sequence: TGTGCCAGCAGGGACGGGGGGGATTTGGAGCAGTACTTC. Residues: CASRDGGDLEQYF. This chain joins TRBV28 and TRBJ2-7; 8 nucleotides match TRBD2. Germline lookup yields CDR1 MDHEN and CDR2 SYDVKM. The CDR3 covers 13 residues. V gave up 6 bases and J gave up 7 bases; unmatched junction bases: 8. Combining the CDR3 with reference TRBV28 and TRBJ2-7 gives the whole variable domain DVKVTQSSRYLVKRTGEKVFLECVQDMDHENMFWYRQDPGLGLRLIYFSYDVKMKEKGDIPEGYSVSREKKERFSLILESASTNQTSMYLCASRDGGDLEQYFGPGTRLTVT.